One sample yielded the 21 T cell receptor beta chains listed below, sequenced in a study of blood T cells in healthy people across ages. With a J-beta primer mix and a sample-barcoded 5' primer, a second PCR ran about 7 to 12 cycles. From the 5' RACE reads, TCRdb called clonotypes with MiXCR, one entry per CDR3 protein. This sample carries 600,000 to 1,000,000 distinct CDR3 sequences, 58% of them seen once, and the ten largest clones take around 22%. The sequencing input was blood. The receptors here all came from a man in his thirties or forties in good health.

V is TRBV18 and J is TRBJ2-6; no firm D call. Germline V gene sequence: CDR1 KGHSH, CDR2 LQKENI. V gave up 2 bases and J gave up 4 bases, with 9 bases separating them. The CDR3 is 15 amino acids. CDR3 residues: CASSPIPKGANVLTF. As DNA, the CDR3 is TGTGCCAGCTCACCAATACCCAAGGGGGCCAACGTCCTGACTTTC.

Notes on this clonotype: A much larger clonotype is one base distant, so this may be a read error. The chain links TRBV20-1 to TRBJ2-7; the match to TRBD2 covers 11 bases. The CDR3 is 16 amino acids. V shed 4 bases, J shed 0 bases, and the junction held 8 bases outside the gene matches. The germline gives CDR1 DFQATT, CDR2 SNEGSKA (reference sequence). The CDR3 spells CSATVIAGGHSYEQYF. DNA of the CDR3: TGCAGTGCTACTGTGATAGCGGGGGGGCACTCCTACGAGCAGTACTTC.

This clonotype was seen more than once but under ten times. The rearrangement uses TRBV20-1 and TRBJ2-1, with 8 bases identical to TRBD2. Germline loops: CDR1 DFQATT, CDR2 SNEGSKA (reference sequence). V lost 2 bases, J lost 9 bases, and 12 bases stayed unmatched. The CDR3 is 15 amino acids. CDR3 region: CSARKPGREGGEQFF. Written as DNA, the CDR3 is TGCAGTGCTAGAAAACCCGGGAGGGAAGGTGGTGAGCAGTTCTTC.

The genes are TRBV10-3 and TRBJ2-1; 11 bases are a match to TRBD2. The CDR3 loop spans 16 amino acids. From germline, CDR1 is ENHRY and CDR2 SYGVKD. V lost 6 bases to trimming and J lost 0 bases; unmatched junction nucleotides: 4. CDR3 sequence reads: CAIRGLAESSYNEQFF. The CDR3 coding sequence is TGTGCCATCAGGGGACTAGCGGAAAGCTCCTACAATGAGCAGTTCTTC.

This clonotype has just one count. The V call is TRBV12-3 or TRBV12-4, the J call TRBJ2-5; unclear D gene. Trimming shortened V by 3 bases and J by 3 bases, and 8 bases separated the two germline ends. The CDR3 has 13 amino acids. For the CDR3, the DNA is TGTGCCAGCAGTTTTGTTGAAGAAGAGACCCAGTACTTC. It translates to CASSFVEEETQYF.

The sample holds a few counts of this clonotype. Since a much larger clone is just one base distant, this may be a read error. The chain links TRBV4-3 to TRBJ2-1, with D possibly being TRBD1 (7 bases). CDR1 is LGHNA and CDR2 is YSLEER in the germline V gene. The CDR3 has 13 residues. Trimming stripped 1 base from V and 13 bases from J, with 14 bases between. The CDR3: CASSQARGETQFF. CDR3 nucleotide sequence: TGCGCCAGCAGCCAAGCCAGGGGGGAGACCCAGTTCTTC.

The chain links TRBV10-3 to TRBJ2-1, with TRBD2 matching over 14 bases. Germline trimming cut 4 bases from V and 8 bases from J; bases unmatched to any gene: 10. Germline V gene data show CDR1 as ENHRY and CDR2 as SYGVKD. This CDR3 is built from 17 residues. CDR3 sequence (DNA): TGTGCCATCAGTGTATCCCCGGGACTAGCGGGAGAGTATGAGCAGTTCTTC. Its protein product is CAISVSPGLAGEYEQFF.

CDR3 coding DNA: TGTGCCAGCAGCTACACGGGACACCGAACAGATACGCAGTATTTT. Protein: CASSYTGHRTDTQYF. The chain recombines TRBV7-2 with TRBJ2-3; D may be TRBD1 (6 bases). V was cut by 4 bases and J by 3 bases, with 14 bases left in between. The CDR3 has 15 amino acids. The germline V gene has CDR1 SGHTA and CDR2 FQGNSA. Using reference TRBV7-2 and TRBJ2-3 for the parts outside the CDR3, the full variable domain is GAGVSQSPSNKVTEKGKDVELRCDPISGHTALYWYRQSLGQGLEFLIYFQGNSAPDKSGLPSDRFSAERTGGSVSTLTIQRTQQEDSAVYLCASSYTGHRTDTQYFGPGTRLTVL.

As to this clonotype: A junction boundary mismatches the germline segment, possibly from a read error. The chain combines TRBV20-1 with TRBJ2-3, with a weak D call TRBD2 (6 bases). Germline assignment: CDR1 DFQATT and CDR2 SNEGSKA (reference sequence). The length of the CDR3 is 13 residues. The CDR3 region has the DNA TGCAGAGCTAGACTAGAGTTCCCAGATACGCAGTATTTT. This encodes CRARLEFPDTQYF.

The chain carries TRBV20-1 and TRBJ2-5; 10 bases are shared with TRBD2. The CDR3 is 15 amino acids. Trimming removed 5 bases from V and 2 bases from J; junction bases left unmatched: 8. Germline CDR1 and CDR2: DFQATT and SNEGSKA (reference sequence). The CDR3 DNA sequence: TGCAGTGCTGCTGGACTAGCGGAGATACAAGAGACCCAGTACTTC. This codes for CSAAGLAEIQETQYF.

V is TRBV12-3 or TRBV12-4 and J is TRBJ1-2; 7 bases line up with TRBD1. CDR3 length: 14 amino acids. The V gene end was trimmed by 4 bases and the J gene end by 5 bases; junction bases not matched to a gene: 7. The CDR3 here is CASSSLGTEYGYTF. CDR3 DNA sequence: TGTGCCAGCAGTTCGTTGGGGACAGAGTATGGCTACACCTTC.

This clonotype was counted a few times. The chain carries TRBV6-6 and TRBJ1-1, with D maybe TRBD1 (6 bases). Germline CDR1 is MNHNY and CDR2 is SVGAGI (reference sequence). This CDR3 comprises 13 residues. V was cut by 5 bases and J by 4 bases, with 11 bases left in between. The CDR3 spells CASSGGGGTEAFF. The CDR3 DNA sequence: TGTGCCAGCAGTGGAGGGGGTGGCACTGAAGCTTTCTTT.

CDR3 coding DNA: TGTGCCAGCAGCTTAGCGGTCAGGGGTGTCTATGGCTACACCTTC. This encodes CASSLAVRGVYGYTF. The gene calls are TRBV7-9 and TRBJ1-2; D is possibly TRBD1 (6 bases). The CDR3 totals 15 residues. Germline CDR1 SEHNR, CDR2 FQNEAQ (reference sequence). Trimming took 0 bases from V and 4 from J, leaving 12 bases between them.

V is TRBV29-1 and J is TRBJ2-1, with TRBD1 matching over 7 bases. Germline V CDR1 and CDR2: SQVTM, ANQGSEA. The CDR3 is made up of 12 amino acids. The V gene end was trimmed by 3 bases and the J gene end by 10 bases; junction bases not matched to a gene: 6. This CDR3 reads CSVDDRVGEQFF. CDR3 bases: TGCAGCGTTGACGACAGGGTGGGCGAGCAGTTCTTC.

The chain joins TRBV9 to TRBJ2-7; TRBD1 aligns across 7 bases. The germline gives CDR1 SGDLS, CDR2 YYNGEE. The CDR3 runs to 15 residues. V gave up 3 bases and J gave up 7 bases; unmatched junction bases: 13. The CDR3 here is CASSARGQVGYEQYF. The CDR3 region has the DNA TGTGCCAGCAGCGCCCGAGGACAGGTTGGGTATGAGCAGTACTTC.

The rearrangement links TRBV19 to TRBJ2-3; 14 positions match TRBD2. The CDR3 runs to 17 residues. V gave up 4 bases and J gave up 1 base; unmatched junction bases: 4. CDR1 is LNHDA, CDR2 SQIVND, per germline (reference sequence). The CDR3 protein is CASSSPGLAGGTDTQYF. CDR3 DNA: TGTGCCAGTAGTAGCCCGGGACTAGCGGGGGGCACAGATACGCAGTATTTT.

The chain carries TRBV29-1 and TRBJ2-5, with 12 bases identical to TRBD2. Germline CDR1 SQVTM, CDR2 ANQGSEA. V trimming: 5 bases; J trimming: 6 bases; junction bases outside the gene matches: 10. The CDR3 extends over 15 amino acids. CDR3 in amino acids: CSVSTSGGLAKTQYF. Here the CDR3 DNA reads TGCAGCGTTTCGACTAGCGGGGGCCTGGCAAAGACCCAGTACTTC.

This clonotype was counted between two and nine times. CDR3 bases: TGTGCCAGCAGCTTAAGGGGGGACACAGATACGCAGTATTTT. This codes for CASSLRGDTDTQYF. This sequence joins TRBV11-2 and TRBJ2-3; tentatively, D is TRBD1 or TRBD2 (6 bases each). V gave up 2 bases and J gave up 2 bases, with 8 bases separating them. The CDR3 length is 14 residues. Per the germline V gene, CDR1 is SGHAT and CDR2 is FQNNGV.

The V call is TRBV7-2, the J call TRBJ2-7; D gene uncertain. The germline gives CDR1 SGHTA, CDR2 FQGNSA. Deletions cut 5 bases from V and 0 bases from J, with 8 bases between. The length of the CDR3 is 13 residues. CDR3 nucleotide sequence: TGTGCCAGCAGCAGCCTAGTCTCCTACGAGCAGTACTTC. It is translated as CASSSLVSYEQYF.

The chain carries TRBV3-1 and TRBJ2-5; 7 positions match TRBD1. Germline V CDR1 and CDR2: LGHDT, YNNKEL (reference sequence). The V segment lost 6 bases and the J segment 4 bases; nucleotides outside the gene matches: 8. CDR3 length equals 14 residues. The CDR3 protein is CASSYRGAGETQYF. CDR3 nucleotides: TGTGCCAGCAGTTACAGGGGCGCGGGAGAGACCCAGTACTTC.

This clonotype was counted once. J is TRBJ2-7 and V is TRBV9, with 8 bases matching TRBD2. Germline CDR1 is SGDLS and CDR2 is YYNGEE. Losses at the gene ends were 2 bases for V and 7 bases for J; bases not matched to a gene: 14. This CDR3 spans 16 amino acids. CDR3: CASSVRQRELINEQYF. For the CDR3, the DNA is TGTGCCAGCAGCGTCCGTCAGCGGGAGCTTATCAATGAGCAGTACTTC.